This TCR beta chain is drawn from a study of identical twins. This clonotype has at least ten counts. The antigen is not known. Germline lookup yields CDR1 SGHRS and CDR2 YFSETQ. The length of the CDR3 is 18 residues. V dropped 0 bases and J dropped 8 bases, with 25 bases sitting between them. Overall study results and limits: In drawing conclusions, the study used cross-sectional statistical analysis and did not follow the same donors.

TCRdb fed the 5' RACE reads into MiXCR, producing one record per CDR3 protein. The table has approximately 230,000 distinct CDR3 sequences, about 14% seen once; the top ten hold around 9%. The chain combines TRBV5-1 with TRBJ2-3, with TRBD2 as a possible D gene (5 bases). The source material was memory (CD45RO+) T cells sorted from blood. The sequence was obtained from a woman younger than 30 in good health. Here the CDR3 DNA reads TGCGCCAGCAGCTTGGGGACCACCGGGCCTACAAGCGGTGGTACGCAGTATTTT. It yields the protein CASSLGTTGPTSGGTQYF.